The T cell receptor beta chain under discussion was sequenced for a study of PD-1 blockade in classical Hodgkin lymphoma. General study points: CD4+ TCR diversity climbed significantly by C4D1, unlike CD8+ TCR diversity. A reduction in baseline TCR diversity was reportedly seen in newly diagnosed patients relative to healthy donors. Baseline diversity resembling that of newly diagnosed patients was seen in complete responders. Any patient who commenced nivolumab under 1 year after ASCT was excluded.

Time point of the sample: cycle 4 day 1 (C4D1), after 6 weeks of nivolumab. After autologous stem cell transplantation all patients relapsed, and prior brentuximab vedotin exposure differed between cohorts. Magnetic depletion of unwanted cells isolated CD4+ T cells from thawed PBMCs. Germline loops: CDR1 SGHDT, CDR2 YYEEEE. This CDR3 is built from 14 residues. V was cut by 4 bases and J by 4 bases, with 15 bases left in between. TCRdb keeps only in-frame clones here, not all; method: immunoSEQ multiplex PCR. The sample includes some 11,000 clones, about 70% seen only once; the top ten take 3.3%. About this clone itself: No antigen is known for it.

The sample was CD4+ T cells from blood, taken before the fourth cycle of nivolumab. The clonotype comes from a human donor with classical Hodgkin lymphoma. V is TRBV5-6 and J is TRBJ2-7, with a weak D call TRBD1 (6 bases). CDR3 sequence reads: CASSRSGTSYEQYF. CDR3 bases: TGTGCCAGCAGCCGATCCGGGACAAGTTACGAGCAGTACTTC. The complete variable domain, with remaining parts taken from reference TRBV5-6 and TRBJ2-7, reads DAGVTQSPTHLIKTRGQQVTLRCSPKSGHDTVSWYQQALGQGPQFIFQYYEEEERQRGNFPDRFSGHQFPNYSSELNVNALLLGDSALYLCASSRSGTSYEQYFGPGTRLTVT.